These T cell receptor beta chains were read from a single sample in a study of blood T cell repertoires in COVID-19. Assay: immunoSEQ multiplex PCR; the TCRdb copy retains only in-frame clones and omits some. The sample shows 310,000 or so clones, around nine tenths of them seen only once. The sequenced sample consisted of PBMCs or T cells enriched from blood (not recorded which). The receptor set was obtained from a woman aged 40 to 55 who had recovered from COVID-19. Both conserved end residues are part of each CDR3. The order of the fields is J gene, clone size, D gene, V gene, CDR3 protein, CDR3 DNA. The D gene is left open where the match is weak. Clone size is stated in some rows and not others, as once, few, many or a class when expanded.

TRBJ1-4 NA TRBD1 TRBV4-1 CASSLRTGFGEKLFF TGCGCCAGCAGCCTGCGGACAGGGTTTGGAGAAAAACTGTTTTTT
TRBJ2-7 NA NA TRBV5-1 CASSLGLSNEQYF TGCGCCAGCAGCTTGGGGTTATCTAACGAGCAGTACTTC
TRBJ2-4 once NA TRBV15 CATSRDLTIGLSIQYF TGTGCCACCAGCAGAGACCTGACTATCGGGCTTTCCATTCAGTACTTC
TRBJ2-2 NA TRBD1 TRBV18 CASARDRETGELFF TGTGCCAGCGCCCGGGACAGGGAGACCGGGGAGCTGTTTTTT
TRBJ2-7 few NA TRBV6-1 CASSELDSSYEQYF TGTGCCAGCAGTGAGTTGGACAGCTCCTACGAGCAGTACTTC
TRBJ2-7 NA NA TRBV23-1 CASSQERVYEQYF TGCGCCAGCAGTCAGGAGCGGGTTTACGAGCAGTACTTC
TRBJ2-7 NA NA TRBV11-1 CASSWAGAYEQYF TGTGCCAGCAGCTGGGCAGGGGCCTACGAGCAGTACTTC
TRBJ2-3 NA TRBD2 TRBV24-1 CATRPHGTTKPTDTQYF TGTGCCACCAGGCCGCACGGGACTACCAAACCCACAGATACGCAGTATTTT
TRBJ1-5 NA TRBD1 TRBV6-5 CASSLHGTDNQPQHF TGTGCCAGCAGTTTACACGGGACAGACAATCAGCCCCAGCATTTT
TRBJ2-7 NA NA TRBV28 CASSRPPAWGETYEQYF TGTGCCAGCAGCCGGCCACCAGCCTGGGGCGAGACCTACGAGCAGTACTTC
TRBJ2-7 few TRBD2 TRBV25-1 CASSRTSLGEQYF TGTGCCAGCTCCCGGACTAGCCTCGGCGAGCAGTACTTC
TRBJ2-2 NA NA TRBV28 CASGKEWVTGELFF TGTGCCAGCGGCAAGGAGTGGGTTACCGGGGAGCTGTTTTTT
TRBJ1-2 NA NA TRBV5-4 CASSLNSGRGNYGYTF TGTGCCAGCAGCTTGAACTCAGGGAGGGGTAACTATGGCTACACCTTC
TRBJ1-4 once NA TRBV2 CASRLTATNEKLFF TGTGCCAGCAGGTTGACAGCAACTAATGAAAAACTGTTTTTT
TRBJ2-4 NA NA TRBV20-1 CSASGQKNIQYF TGCAGTGCTAGTGGGCAAAAAAACATTCAGTACTTC
TRBJ2-3 NA NA TRBV5-6 CASTRFGADTQYF TGTGCCAGTACTAGATTTGGGGCAGATACGCAGTATTTT
TRBJ1-2 NA TRBD1 TRBV9 CASSTRTGFTF TGTGCCAGCAGCACCCGGACAGGGTTCACCTTC
TRBJ1-3 NA TRBD1 TRBV9 CASSAWGTGSGNTIYF TGTGCCAGCAGCGCTTGGGGGACAGGGTCTGGAAACACCATATATTTT
TRBJ2-2 NA NA TRBV7-6 CASAENTGELFF TGTGCCAGCGCGGAGAACACCGGGGAGCTGTTTTTT
TRBJ1-4 NA NA TRBV4-3 CASSQDRGVEKLFF TGCGCCAGCAGCCAAGACCGGGGGGTTGAAAAACTGTTTTTT
TRBJ2-3 NA NA TRBV6-5 CASSYSSGTTDTQYF TGTGCCAGCAGTTACTCTAGCGGCACTACAGATACGCAGTATTTT
TRBJ2-7 NA NA TRBV2 CASRSTREAVYEQYF TGTGCCAGCAGATCTACTAGGGAGGCGGTCTACGAGCAGTACTTC
TRBJ2-6 NA NA TRBV27 CASSFRVGGANVLTF TGTGCCAGCAGTTTCAGGGTAGGTGGGGCCAACGTCCTGACTTTC
TRBJ2-6 once TRBD2 TRBV5-4 CASSRGLAGEWGANVLTF TGTGCCAGCAGCCGGGGACTAGCGGGAGAATGGGGGGCCAACGTCCTGACTTTC
TRBJ2-5 NA TRBD2 TRBV7-2 CASSLAVAGGSVTQYF TGTGCCAGCAGCTTAGCCGTAGCGGGAGGGAGCGTGACCCAGTACTTC
TRBJ2-3 NA TRBD1 TRBV4-3 CASSQETGYGFDTQYF TGCGCCAGCAGCCAAGAGACAGGGTATGGGTTTGATACGCAGTATTTT
TRBJ2-7 few NA TRBV28 CASRATGIYEQYF TGTGCCAGCAGGGCAACAGGGATATACGAGCAGTACTTC
TRBJ1-5 NA TRBD1 TRBV28 CASHTGTGPNQPQHF TGTGCCAGCCATACCGGGACAGGACCCAATCAGCCCCAGCATTTT
TRBJ1-6 NA NA TRBV7-8 CASSKGSLGYNSPLHF TGTGCCAGCAGCAAAGGGAGTTTGGGTTATAATTCACCCCTCCACTTT
TRBJ2-7 NA NA TRBV15 CATSRDLYYEQYF TGTGCCACCAGCAGAGATCTGTACTACGAGCAGTACTTC
TRBJ2-1 NA TRBD2 TRBV9 CASSVGLAGGPSYNEQFF TGTGCCAGCAGCGTGGGGCTAGCGGGAGGGCCATCCTACAATGAGCAGTTCTTC
TRBJ2-7 once NA TRBV13 CASSPRGRTYEQYF TGTGCCAGCAGCCCTAGGGGCCGCACCTACGAGCAGTACTTC
TRBJ2-3 NA NA TRBV3-1/TRBV3-2 CASSQSGPSTDTQYF TGTGCCAGCAGCCAAAGCGGGCCTAGCACAGATACGCAGTATTTT
TRBJ2-1 NA TRBD2 TRBV28 CASSLWTSGINEQFF TGTGCCAGCAGTTTATGGACTAGCGGGATAAATGAGCAGTTCTTC
TRBJ1-5 NA NA TRBV28 CASKIDRWGNQPQHF TGTGCCAGCAAAATCGACAGGTGGGGCAATCAGCCCCAGCATTTT
TRBJ2-3 NA TRBD2 TRBV6-5 CASSYLSGGRDTQYF TGTGCCAGCAGTTATTTGTCGGGGGGACGGGATACGCAGTATTTT
TRBJ2-3 NA NA TRBV7-2 CASSRRLTQPSTDTQYF TGTGCCAGCAGCCGCCGTTTAACACAGCCTAGCACAGATACGCAGTATTTT
TRBJ2-7 once NA TRBV7-2 CASSPSWGLSYEQYF TGTGCCAGCAGCCCTAGCTGGGGGCTTTCCTACGAGCAGTACTTC
TRBJ2-7 NA TRBD1 TRBV20-1 CSASEDRLYEQYF TGCAGTGCTAGTGAGGACAGGCTTTACGAGCAGTACTTC
TRBJ2-7 NA TRBD2 TRBV29-1 CSAAEGLAGYEQYF TGCAGCGCGGCTGAGGGACTAGCGGGATACGAGCAGTACTTC
TRBJ1-2 once NA TRBV30 CASYRVGYTF TGTGCCTCCTACAGGGTCGGCTACACCTTC
TRBJ1-1 NA NA TRBV28 CASSTSRSEAFF TGTGCCAGCAGTACCTCCCGGAGCGAAGCTTTCTTT
TRBJ2-4 NA NA TRBV5-1 CASMLAANENIQYF TGCGCCAGCATGCTAGCAGCAAACGAAAACATTCAGTACTTC
TRBJ1-5 NA TRBD1 TRBV19 CASSIQGGQPQHF TGTGCCAGTAGTATCCAGGGGGGTCAGCCCCAGCATTTT
TRBJ2-7 NA NA TRBV18 CASSPDRTSYEQYF TGTGCCAGCTCACCGGATAGGACATCCTACGAGCAGTACTTC
TRBJ2-1 NA TRBD2 TRBV28 CASSLLGTSGSGTYNEQFF TGTGCCAGCAGTTTATTGGGGACTAGCGGGAGTGGAACCTACAATGAGCAGTTCTTC
TRBJ1-1 once TRBD1 TRBV5-1 CASMTGNMNTEAFF TGCGCCAGCATGACAGGGAACATGAACACTGAAGCTTTCTTT